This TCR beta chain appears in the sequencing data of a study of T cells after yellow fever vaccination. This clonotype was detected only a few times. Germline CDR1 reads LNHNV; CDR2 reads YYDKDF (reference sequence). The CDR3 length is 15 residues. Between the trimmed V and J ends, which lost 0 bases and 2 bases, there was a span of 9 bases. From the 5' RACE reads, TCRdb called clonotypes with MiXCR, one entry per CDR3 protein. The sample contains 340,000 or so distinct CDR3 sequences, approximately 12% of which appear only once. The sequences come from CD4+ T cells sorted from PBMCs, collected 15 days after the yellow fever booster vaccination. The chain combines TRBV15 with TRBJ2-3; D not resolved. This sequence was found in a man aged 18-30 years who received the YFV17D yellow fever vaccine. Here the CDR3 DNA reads TGTGCCACCAGCAGAGATGGGCTTAACACAGATACGCAGTATTTT. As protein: CATSRDGLNTDTQYF. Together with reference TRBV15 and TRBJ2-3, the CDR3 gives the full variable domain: DAMVIQNPRYQVTQFGKPVTLSCSQTLNHNVMYWYQQKSSQAPKLLFHYYDKDFNNEADTPDNFQSRRPNTSFCFLDIRSPGLGDTAMYLCATSRDGLNTDTQYFGPGTRLTVL.